This is a list of T cell receptor beta chains from one sample in a study. MiXCR, run by TCRdb on the 5' RACE reads, gives a single entry per CDR3 protein. Among approximately 41,000 distinct CDR3 sequences listed, approximately 31% were seen once. Sequencing used memory CD4+ T cells sorted from a lymph node. Receptor source: a female donor with breast cancer. Both conserved end residues are part of each CDR3. Fields, in order: clone size, J gene, V gene, D gene, CDR3 protein, CDR3 DNA. The D gene is left open where the match is weak. Size is stated for part of the rows, as once, few or many counts, or as a class when the clone is expanded.

>-|TRBJ2-5|TRBV4-2|TRBD2
CASSQDLRGSVWTQYF
TGTGCCAGCAGCCAAGATTTGCGCGGGAGCGTTTGGACCCAGTACTTC
>-|TRBJ1-3|TRBV7-9|-
CASSPLRDSIYF
TGTGCCAGCAGCCCGTTACGGGATTCCATATATTTT
>few|TRBJ1-1|TRBV6-5|-
CASSYGGSILNTEAFF
TGTGCCAGCAGTTACGGTGGGAGTATATTGAACACTGAAGCTTTCTTT
>many|TRBJ2-3|TRBV5-5|-
CASSLEGGGTQYF
TGTGCCAGCAGCTTGGAGGGAGGAGGTACGCAGTATTTT
>-|TRBJ2-1|TRBV28|-
CASSPPAYEQFF
TGTGCCAGCAGTCCCCCTGCCTACGAGCAGTTCTTC
>many|TRBJ2-1|TRBV6-2/TRBV6-3|TRBD1
CASRDRGTHNEQFF
TGTGCCAGCAGAGACAGGGGGACGCACAATGAGCAGTTCTTC
>few|TRBJ1-2|TRBV5-1|TRBD1
CASSYPGGDYGYTF
TGCGCCAGCAGCTATCCAGGGGGTGACTATGGCTACACCTTC
>few|TRBJ1-1|TRBV20-1|-
CSAGGGVGILHTEAFF
TGCAGTGCGGGGGGGGGAGTGGGGATTCTCCACACTGAAGCTTTCTTT
>few|TRBJ2-1|TRBV6-1|-
CASTPSNYNEQFF
TGTGCCAGCACCCCAAGTAACTACAATGAGCAGTTCTTC
>few|TRBJ1-4|TRBV20-1|-
CSARQGIEKLFF
TGCAGTGCTAGGCAGGGAATAGAAAAACTGTTTTTT
>-|TRBJ1-2|TRBV29-1|-
CSVARESYGYTF
TGCAGCGTTGCCAGGGAGTCCTATGGCTACACCTTC
>-|TRBJ1-6|TRBV20-1|-
CSARPGGRASYNSPLHF
TGCAGTGCTAGGCCCGGTGGTCGGGCCTCCTATAATTCACCCCTCCACTTT
>few|TRBJ2-7|TRBV12-3/TRBV12-4|-
CASSLMGGEQYF
TGTGCCAGCAGTTTAATGGGGGGCGAGCAGTACTTC
>few|TRBJ2-3|TRBV5-1|-
CASSLDGRSADTQYF
TGCGCCAGCAGCTTGGATGGCCGTTCGGCAGATACGCAGTATTTT
>-|TRBJ2-7|TRBV4-1|-
CASSLGQSSYEQYF
TGCGCCAGCAGCCTTGGACAGAGCTCCTACGAGCAGTACTTC
>-|TRBJ2-5|TRBV12-3/TRBV12-4|TRBD1
CASTSQGKETQYF
TGTGCCAGCACCTCACAGGGGAAGGAGACCCAGTACTTC